This TCR beta chain was sequenced during a study of blood T cell repertoires in COVID-19. Whole-study context: Samples of COVID-19 (acute and convalescent) were obtained from the United States, Italy and Spain.

CDR3 length equals 17 residues. CDR1 is KGHSH, CDR2 LQKENI, per germline. Trimming shortened V by 2 bases and J by 0 bases, and 13 bases separated the two germline ends. In the original workflow: Nucleated cell counts were estimated from reference gene primer amplification. Some clones are missing from TCRdb's copy, which holds only in-frame ones; the method was immunoSEQ multiplex PCR. That table furnishes V, J and clone size, whereas the DNA furnished D and trimming. Of 170,000 or so clones detected, roughly 79% appear once; the ten largest clones hold approximately 26%. The sequenced sample consisted of peripheral blood. The sequence derives from a woman in her 70s with acute or convalescent COVID-19. The V gene is TRBV18, the J gene TRBJ1-4; D remains unclear. CDR3 nucleotides: TGTGCCAGCTCACCAGGGAGCCCCGTATCAACTAATGAAAAACTGTTTTTT. Its translation: CASSPGSPVSTNEKLFF.